This T cell receptor (beta chain) emerged from a study of cytomegalovirus exposure and HLA in healthy donors. Study results and limitations: TCR beta chains numbering under 200 were designated cytomegalovirus-associated.

The CDR3 loop spans 15 amino acids. Germline values: CDR1 ENHRY, CDR2 SYGVKD. V lost 2 bases to trimming and J lost 0 bases, with 8 bases between them. The method was immunoSEQ multiplex PCR; TCRdb's version includes in-frame clones alone and lacks a portion of them. The table lists 100,000 to 150,000 clones, roughly 90% of them singletons. These donors were members of the 120-subject validation cohort, a group separate from the approximately 670-subject first cohort. In regard to this clone: Its antigen remains unknown.

The receptor was derived from a man younger than 40 in good health and CMV-seronegative. Sequenced input: PBMCs. The gene calls are TRBV10-3 and TRBJ1-3; D call uncertain. CDR3 nucleotide sequence: TGTGCCATCAGTGAGGGAGGGTCCTCTGGAAACACCATATATTTT. As protein: CAISEGGSSGNTIYF.